This T cell receptor beta chain was obtained from a study of blood T cell repertoires in COVID-19. Study-level background: Acute and convalescent COVID-19 specimens originated in the United States, Italy and Spain. T cells, B-cell-depleted T cells, or PBMCs provided the cDNA or gDNA that served as material.

Per the germline V gene, CDR1 is KGHDR and CDR2 is SFDVKD. V lost 2 bases and J lost 3, with 9 bases in between. This CDR3 is 15 amino acids long. In terms of age and location, participants ranged from roughly 18 to 90 years and lived in about two dozen US areas. Authors' data handling: Estimation of nucleated cell counts was performed using reference gene primer amplification. TCRdb's copy holds only in-frame clones and misses some; the assay was immunoSEQ multiplex PCR. V, J and clone size derive from that table, while D and trimming were established from the DNA sequence. Seen here are about 240,000 clones, around 88% observed once, and the top ten hold about 3.5%.

The gene calls are TRBV24-1 and TRBJ1-4; no clear D gene. What was sequenced was PBMCs or T cells enriched from blood (not recorded which). The sequence was obtained from a woman aged 40 to 55 with acute COVID-19. Here the CDR3 reads CATSDSRGPNEKLFF. As DNA, the CDR3 is TGTGCCACCAGTGATTCCCGCGGGCCTAATGAAAAACTGTTTTTT.